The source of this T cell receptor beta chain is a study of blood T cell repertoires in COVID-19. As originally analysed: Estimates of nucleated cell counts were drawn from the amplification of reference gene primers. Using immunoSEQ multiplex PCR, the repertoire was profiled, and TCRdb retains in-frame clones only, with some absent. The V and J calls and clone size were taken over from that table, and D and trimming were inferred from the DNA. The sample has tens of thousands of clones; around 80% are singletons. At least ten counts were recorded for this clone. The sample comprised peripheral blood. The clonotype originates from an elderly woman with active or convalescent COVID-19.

The CDR3 nucleotides read TGTGCCAGTAGTATCCGCCCGGGGGGCTCTGGTTATGGCTACACCTTC. Its translation is CASSIRPGGSGYGYTF. The V and J genes are TRBV19 and TRBJ1-2, with D perhaps matching TRBD1 (6 bases). Trimming pared 3 bases from V and 5 bases from J, leaving 19 bases between. This CDR3 is 16 amino acids long. Germline V gives CDR1 LNHDA, CDR2 SQIVND (reference sequence).